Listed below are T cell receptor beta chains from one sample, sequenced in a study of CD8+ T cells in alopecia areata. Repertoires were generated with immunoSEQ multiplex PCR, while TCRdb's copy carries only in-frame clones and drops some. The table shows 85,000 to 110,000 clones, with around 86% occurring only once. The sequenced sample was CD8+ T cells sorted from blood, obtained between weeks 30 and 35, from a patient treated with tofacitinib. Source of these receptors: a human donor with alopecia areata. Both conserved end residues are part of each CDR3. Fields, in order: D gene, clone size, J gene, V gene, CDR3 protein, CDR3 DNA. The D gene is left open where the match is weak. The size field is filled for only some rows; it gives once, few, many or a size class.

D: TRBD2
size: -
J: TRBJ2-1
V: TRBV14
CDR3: CASSLLKAGGIDEQFF
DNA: TGTGCCAGCAGCCTACTTAAGGCGGGAGGGATCGATGAGCAGTTCTTC

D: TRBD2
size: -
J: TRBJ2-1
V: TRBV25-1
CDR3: CASSELSSGGYNEQFF
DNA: TGTGCCAGCAGTGAATTATCTAGCGGGGGTTACAATGAGCAGTTCTTC

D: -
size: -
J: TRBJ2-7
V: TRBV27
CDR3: CASSFPGSYEQYF
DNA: TGTGCCAGCAGTTTCCCGGGCTCCTACGAGCAGTACTTC

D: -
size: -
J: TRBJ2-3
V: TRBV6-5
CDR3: CATSGAGTDTQYF
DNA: TGTGCCACGTCGGGGGCCGGCACAGATACGCAGTATTTT

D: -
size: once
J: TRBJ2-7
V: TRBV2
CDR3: CASSEADGNYEQYF
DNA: TGTGCCAGCAGTGAAGCGGACGGGAACTACGAGCAGTACTTC

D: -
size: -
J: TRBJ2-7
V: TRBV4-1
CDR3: CASSQGADSSYEQYF
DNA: TGCGCCAGCAGCCAAGGGGCGGACAGCTCCTACGAGCAGTACTTC

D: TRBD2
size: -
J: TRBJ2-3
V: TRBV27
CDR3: CATLPSSSGRGDTQYF
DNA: TGTGCCACCCTTCCCTCCTCTAGCGGGAGAGGGGATACGCAGTATTTT

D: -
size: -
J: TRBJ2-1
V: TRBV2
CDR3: CASSIHSADYNEQFF
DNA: TGTGCCAGCAGTATCCATAGTGCAGACTACAATGAGCAGTTCTTC

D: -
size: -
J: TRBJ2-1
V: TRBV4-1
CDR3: CASSPQDYNEQFF
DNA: TGCGCCAGCAGCCCACAGGATTACAATGAGCAGTTCTTC

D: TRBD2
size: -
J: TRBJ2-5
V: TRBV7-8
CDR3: CASSSSKGLAGVETQYF
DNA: TGTGCCAGCAGCTCCTCCAAGGGACTAGCGGGAGTGGAGACCCAGTACTTC